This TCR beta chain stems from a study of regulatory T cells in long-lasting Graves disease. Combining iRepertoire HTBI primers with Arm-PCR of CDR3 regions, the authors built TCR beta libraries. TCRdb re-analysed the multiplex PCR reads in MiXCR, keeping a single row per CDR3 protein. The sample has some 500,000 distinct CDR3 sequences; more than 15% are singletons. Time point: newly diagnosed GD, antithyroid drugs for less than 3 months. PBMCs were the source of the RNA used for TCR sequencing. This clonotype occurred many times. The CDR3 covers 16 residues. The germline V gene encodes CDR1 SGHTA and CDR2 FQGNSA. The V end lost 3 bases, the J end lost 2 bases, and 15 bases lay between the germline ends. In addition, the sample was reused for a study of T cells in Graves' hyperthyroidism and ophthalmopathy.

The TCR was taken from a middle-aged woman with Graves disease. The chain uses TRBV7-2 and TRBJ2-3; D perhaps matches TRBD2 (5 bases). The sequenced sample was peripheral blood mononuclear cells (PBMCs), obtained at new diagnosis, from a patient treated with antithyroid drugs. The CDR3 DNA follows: TGTGCCAGCAGCTTGGGATTAAGCGGATCCACAGATACGCAGTATTTT. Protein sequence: CASSLGLSGSTDTQYF.